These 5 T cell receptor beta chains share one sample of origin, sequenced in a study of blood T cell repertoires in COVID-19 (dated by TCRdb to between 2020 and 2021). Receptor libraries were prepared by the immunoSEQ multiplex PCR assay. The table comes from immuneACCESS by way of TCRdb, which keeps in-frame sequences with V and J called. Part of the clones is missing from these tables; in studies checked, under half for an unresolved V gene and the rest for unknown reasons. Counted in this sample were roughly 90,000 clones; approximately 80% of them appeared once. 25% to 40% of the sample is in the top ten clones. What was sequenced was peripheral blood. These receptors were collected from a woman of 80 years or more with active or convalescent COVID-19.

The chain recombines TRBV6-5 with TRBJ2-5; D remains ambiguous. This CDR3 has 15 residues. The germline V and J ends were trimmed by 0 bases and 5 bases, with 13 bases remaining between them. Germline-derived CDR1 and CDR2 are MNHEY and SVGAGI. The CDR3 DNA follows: TGTGCCAGCAGTTACTCCTTCGCGGCCGGGGAGACCCAGTACTTC. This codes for CASSYSFAAGETQYF.

CDR3 in DNA: TGTGCCTGGAGCGACGGACTAGCGAGAGAGACCCAGTACTTC. This gives the protein CAWSDGLARETQYF. V and J are TRBV30 and TRBJ2-5; 9 bases agree with TRBD2. In germline, CDR1 is GTSNPN, CDR2 SVGIG (reference sequence). The CDR3 spans 14 residues. Germline trimming cut 3 bases from V and 4 bases from J; bases unmatched to any gene: 6.

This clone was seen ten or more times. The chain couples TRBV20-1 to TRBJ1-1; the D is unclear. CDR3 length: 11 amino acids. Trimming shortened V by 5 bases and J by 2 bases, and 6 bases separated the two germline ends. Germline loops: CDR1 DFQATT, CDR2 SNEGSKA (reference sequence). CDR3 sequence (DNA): TGCAGTGCTTTTTTAAACACTGAAGCTTTCTTT. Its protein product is CSAFLNTEAFF.

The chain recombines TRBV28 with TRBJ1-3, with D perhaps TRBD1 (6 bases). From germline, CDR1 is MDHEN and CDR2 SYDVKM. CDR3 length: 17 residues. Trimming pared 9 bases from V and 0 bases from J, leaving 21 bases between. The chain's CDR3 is CASRRGTLPYSGNTIYF. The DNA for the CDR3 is TGTGCCAGTCGACGAGGGACACTTCCATACTCTGGAAACACCATATATTTT.

CDR3: CASSSLVEEREKLFF. Here the CDR3 DNA reads TGCGCCAGCAGCTCACTTGTGGAGGAACGTGAAAAACTGTTTTTT. The chain joins TRBV4-1 to TRBJ1-4, with D hard to call. The germline gives CDR1 MGHRA, CDR2 YSYEKL. This CDR3 spans 15 amino acids. The V end lost 5 bases, the J end lost 7 bases, and 17 bases lay between the germline ends.